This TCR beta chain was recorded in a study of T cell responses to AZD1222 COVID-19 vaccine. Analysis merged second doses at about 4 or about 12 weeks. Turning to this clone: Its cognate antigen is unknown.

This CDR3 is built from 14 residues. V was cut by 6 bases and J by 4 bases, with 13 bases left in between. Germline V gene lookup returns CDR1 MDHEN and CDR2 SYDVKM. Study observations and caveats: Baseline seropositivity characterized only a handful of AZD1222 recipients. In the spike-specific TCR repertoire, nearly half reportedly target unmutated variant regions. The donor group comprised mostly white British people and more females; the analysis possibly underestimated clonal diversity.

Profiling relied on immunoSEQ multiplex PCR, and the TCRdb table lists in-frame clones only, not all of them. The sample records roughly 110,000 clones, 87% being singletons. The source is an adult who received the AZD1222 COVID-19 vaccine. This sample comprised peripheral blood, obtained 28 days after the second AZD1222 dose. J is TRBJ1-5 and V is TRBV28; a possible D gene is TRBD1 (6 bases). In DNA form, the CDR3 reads TGTGCCAGCAGCAGAGACAGGCCTAATCAGCCCCAGCATTTT. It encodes CASSRDRPNQPQHF. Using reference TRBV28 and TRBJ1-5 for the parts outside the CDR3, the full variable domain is DVKVTQSSRYLVKRTGEKVFLECVQDMDHENMFWYRQDPGLGLRLIYFSYDVKMKEKGDIPEGYSVSREKKERFSLILESASTNQTSMYLCASSRDRPNQPQHFGDGTRLSIL.